This TCR beta chain was sequenced for a study of cytomegalovirus exposure and HLA in healthy donors. Study summary: Of 300 to 500 genotyped donors, around 80% grouped in the Caucasian-associated ancestry cluster.

This PCR relied on a set of 60 Vbeta primers and 13 Jbeta primers. Sequencing was performed with immunoSEQ multiplex PCR; in TCRdb, only in-frame clones are kept and a portion is missing. The profile shows 200,000 to 250,000 clones, approximately 81% of them singletons. Regarding the study as a whole: Reportedly, HLA-A and HLA-B alleles of most subjects were accurately predicted from TCR beta. Altogether, 160 or so TCR beta chains were recorded as cytomegalovirus-associated. Roughly even sequencing depth across donors was the assumption behind the presence/absence analyses.

As to this clone: Its antigen remains unknown.

This CDR3 has 15 amino acids. With 6 bases clipped from V and 6 bases from J, the junction kept 13 bases outside the gene matches. Germline CDR1 ENHRY, CDR2 SYGVKD. V is TRBV10-3 and J is TRBJ1-1; 7 nucleotides line up with TRBD1. This receptor was identified in a human donor in good health. Sequencing input: PBMCs. DNA of the CDR3: TGTGCCATCAGCCTAAACAGGGGCCAAGGGGCTGAAGCTTTCTTT. Protein sequence: CAISLNRGQGAEAFF.